Presented here are 19 T cell receptor beta chains from one specimen sequenced in a study of cytomegalovirus exposure and HLA in healthy donors. Measured with immunoSEQ multiplex PCR; TCRdb has only the in-frame clones, and not every one. Of roughly 350,000 clones listed, around 86% are singletons. What was sequenced was PBMCs. All receptors come from a young woman in good health and CMV-seronegative.

The table lists this clone with a few counts. V and J are TRBV2 and TRBJ2-3, with 10 bases matching TRBD1. CDR1 SNHLY and CDR2 FYNNEI come from the germline V gene. This CDR3 is built from 14 residues. The J segment lost 5 bases and the V segment lost 6 bases, leaving 5 bases of the junction unmatched. Here the CDR3 DNA reads TGTGCCAGCAGGGGGGGACAGGGGAGAGATACGCAGTATTTT. It is translated as CASRGGQGRDTQYF.

The gene calls are TRBV7-2 and TRBJ2-7, with 9 positions matching TRBD1. From germline, CDR1 is SGHTA and CDR2 FQGNSA. J was trimmed by 2 bases and V by 4 bases; bases with no gene match: 3. The CDR3 runs 14 residues. CDR3 amino acids: CASSSGTGTYEQYF. The CDR3 DNA is TGTGCCAGCAGCTCCGGGACAGGGACCTACGAGCAGTACTTC.

This chain connects TRBV28 to TRBJ2-1; 10 bases fit TRBD2. The germline gives CDR1 MDHEN, CDR2 SYDVKM. The CDR3 is 18 residues long. V gave up 2 bases and J gave up 1 base; unmatched junction bases: 8. Written as DNA, the CDR3 is TGTGCCAGCAGTTTAGAGGCTAGCGGGAGACGGTCCTACAATGAGCAGTTCTTC. Translation gives CASSLEASGRRSYNEQFF.

The gene calls are TRBV27 and TRBJ2-1; 14 nucleotides line up with TRBD2. CDR1 and CDR2 from the germline V gene are MNHEY and SMNVEV (reference sequence). This CDR3 comprises 17 residues. J gave up 7 bases and V 0 bases, and 5 bases lay outside the gene matches. The CDR3 sequence: CASSLSRLAGGLNEQFF. For the CDR3, the DNA is TGTGCCAGCAGTTTATCCCGACTAGCGGGAGGGCTTAATGAGCAGTTCTTC.

The chain joins TRBV11-2 to TRBJ1-3; possible D gene TRBD1, 6 bases. The CDR3 totals 15 residues. Trimming removed 6 bases at V and 0 bases at J, with 12 bases between. The germline CDR1 and CDR2 sequences are SGHAT and FQNNGV. DNA of the CDR3: TGTGCCAGCAGGGACGGACAGATCTCTGGAAACACCATATATTTT. It is translated as CASRDGQISGNTIYF.

A few counts support this clone. The V gene is TRBV9, the J gene TRBJ2-3; D perhaps matches TRBD2 (6 bases). Trimming shortened V by 2 bases and J by 0 bases, and 10 bases separated the two germline ends. CDR1 is SGDLS, CDR2 YYNGEE, per germline. This CDR3 is built from 15 residues. The CDR3 protein is CASSVPGTSTDTQYF. The CDR3 nucleotides read TGTGCCAGCAGCGTCCCCGGGACTAGCACAGATACGCAGTATTTT.

A few counts support this clone. This sequence joins TRBV9 and TRBJ2-7; 13 bases fit TRBD2. The germline gives CDR1 SGDLS, CDR2 YYNGEE. The ends lost 4 bases at V and 5 bases at J; junction bases unmatched: 9. The CDR3 is 16 amino acids. The CDR3 DNA follows: TGTGCCAGCAGCCTACGACTAGCGGGAGGTGCCCACGAGCAGTACTTC. It is translated as CASSLRLAGGAHEQYF.

The rearrangement uses TRBV28 and TRBJ2-1; the match to TRBD1 covers 8 bases. Germline loops: CDR1 MDHEN, CDR2 SYDVKM. The CDR3 covers 16 residues. Trimming at V came to 4 bases and at J to 3 bases, leaving 8 bases not matched to a gene. CDR3 sequence (DNA): TGTGCCAGCAGTTCGCCGACAGGGGAGAACTACAATGAGCAGTTCTTC. Translation gives CASSSPTGENYNEQFF.

This clone was recorded once. The chain carries TRBV4-3 and TRBJ1-1; D is uncertain. Germline-derived CDR1 and CDR2 are LGHNA and YSLEER. The CDR3 is 16 amino acids. Trimming left V 1 base short and J 0 bases short, with 12 bases between. The CDR3 region has the DNA TGCGCCAGCAGCCAAGGGGCCGCAACCTTGAACACTGAAGCTTTCTTT. It codes for CASSQGAATLNTEAFF.

In DNA, the CDR3 is TGCGCCAGCAGCGCGGGACTAAGTGGGGCCAACGTCCTGACTTTC. Protein product: CASSAGLSGANVLTF. V and J are TRBV5-1 and TRBJ2-6, with TRBD2 matching over 7 bases. The CDR3 runs to 15 residues. Germline-derived CDR1 and CDR2 are SGHRS and YFSETQ. The V gene end was trimmed by 4 bases and the J gene end by 3 bases; junction bases not matched to a gene: 4. Variable domain in full (rest from reference TRBV5-1 and TRBJ2-6): KAGVTQTPRYLIKTRGQQVTLSCSPISGHRSVSWYQQTPGQGLQFLFEYFSETQRNKGNFPGRFSGRQFSNSRSEMNVSTLELGDSALYLCASSAGLSGANVLTFGAGSRLTVL.

The sample holds one count of this clone. The rearrangement joins TRBV15 to TRBJ2-2; 15 nucleotides line up with TRBD2. Per germline, CDR1 LNHNV and CDR2 YYDKDF (reference sequence). V shed 4 bases and J 6 bases; nucleotides not matched to a gene: 9. CDR3 length: 18 residues. CDR3: CATSIYRTSGRDPGELFF. The CDR3 region has the DNA TGTGCCACCAGCATATACCGGACTAGCGGGAGGGACCCCGGGGAGCTGTTTTTT.

Turning to this clone: This may come from a read error, since a much larger clone is one base off. The chain combines TRBV5-4 with TRBJ2-3; D remains unclear. V lost 4 bases and J 0 bases, leaving 3 bases between the germline ends. The CDR3 covers 12 residues. Looked up from germline, CDR1 is SGHNT and CDR2 is YYREEE (reference sequence). The CDR3: CASSRSTDTQYF. Here the CDR3 DNA reads TGTGCCAGCAGCCGGAGCACAGATACGCAGTATTTT.

The chain couples TRBV2 to TRBJ2-1; D not certain. The CDR3 runs 15 residues. The germline V gene encodes CDR1 SNHLY and CDR2 FYNNEI. Trimming took 0 bases from V and 5 from J, leaving 11 bases between them. The CDR3 reads CASSEAVVTHNEQFF. DNA of the CDR3: TGTGCCAGCAGTGAAGCCGTGGTCACTCACAATGAGCAGTTCTTC.

The genes are TRBV7-9 and TRBJ2-7; 9 nucleotides match TRBD1. The CDR3 totals 14 residues. J lost 6 bases, V lost 4 bases, and 7 bases had no gene match. Germline CDR1 SEHNR, CDR2 FQNEAQ (reference sequence). The CDR3 region is CASSSGTGQVEQYF. DNA of the CDR3: TGTGCCAGCAGCTCCGGGACAGGGCAGGTCGAGCAGTACTTC.

This clone has a handful of counts. The rearrangement uses TRBV7-8 and TRBJ2-1, with D maybe TRBD2 (5 bases). CDR1 is SGHVS, CDR2 FQNEAQ, per germline. CDR3 length: 12 residues. With 6 bases removed from V and 6 bases from J, the gap between germline ends came to 9 bases. The CDR3 reads CASRITSNEQFF. The CDR3 DNA reads TGTGCCAGCAGGATCACTAGCAATGAGCAGTTCTTC.

This clone has only a few counts. The chain combines TRBV5-1 with TRBJ2-7; 9 bases are a match to TRBD2. Germline assignment: CDR1 SGHRS and CDR2 YFSETQ. This CDR3 is 15 amino acids long. V lost 0 bases, J lost 4 bases, and 5 bases stayed unmatched. CDR3 in DNA: TGCGCCAGCAGCTTGGAGGCTAGCGGGATTTACGAGCAGTACTTC. It is translated as CASSLEASGIYEQYF.

The chain combines TRBV11-2 with TRBJ1-1; D unresolved. Germline V lookup: CDR1 SGHAT, CDR2 FQNNGV. Trimming took 1 base from V and 2 from J, leaving 8 bases between them. The CDR3 is 14 residues long. The CDR3, as DNA: TGTGCCAGCAGCTTAGCTCAGTTTAACACTGAAGCTTTCTTT. Its protein is CASSLAQFNTEAFF.

The gene calls are TRBV5-1 and TRBJ2-7, with D possibly matching TRBD1 (6 bases). V was trimmed by 4 bases and J by 3 bases, leaving 11 bases between them. From germline, CDR1 is SGHRS and CDR2 YFSETQ. This CDR3 comprises 13 residues. DNA for the CDR3: TGCGCCAGCAGCAGGGACAACGACTACGAGCAGTACTTC. It codes for CASSRDNDYEQYF.

This chain uses TRBV7-2 with TRBJ1-4; D possibly corresponds to TRBD1 (5 bases). The CDR3 is made up of 15 amino acids. The V gene lost 2 bases and the J gene lost 3 bases, with 10 bases spanning the gap. Per the germline V gene, CDR1 is SGHTA and CDR2 is FQGNSA. This CDR3 is CASSLQGLSNEKLFF. CDR3 nucleotide sequence: TGTGCCAGCAGCTTACAGGGACTGTCTAATGAAAAACTGTTTTTT.